This TCR beta chain was sequenced during a study of Ad26.COV2.S vaccination and SARS-CoV-2 variants. Study details: Dosing was one shot or two shots 56 days apart. The study, taken as a whole, reports: Vaccine recipients and placebo recipients showed similar non-spike TCR breadth.

The germline V gene has CDR1 MNHEY and CDR2 SVGAGI. This CDR3 has 12 residues. The V end lost 8 bases, the J end lost 4 bases, and 11 bases lay between the germline ends. Stated treatment: some 20 received Ad26.COV2.S at low or high dose, single or two shots; several received placebo; per-sample allocation not given. Sampling occurred on day 63 after the first vaccine or placebo injection. Cohort 1b enrolled adults aged 18-55 years in Boston. Concerning this clone itself: Antigen specificity is unknown.

Assay: immunoSEQ multiplex PCR; the TCRdb copy retains only in-frame clones and omits some. The sample holds 290,000 or so clones; more than 75% are singletons and the top ten take around 3.5%. This material consisted of peripheral blood, taken in a trial of Ad26.COV2.S vaccine versus placebo. The gene calls are TRBV6-5 and TRBJ1-2; no clear D. This receptor was obtained from a person aged 18-60 years who received the Ad26.COV2.S COVID-19 vaccine or a placebo. The DNA for the CDR3 is TGTGCCAGCGGGGAGGCTGGCTATGGCTACACCTTC. Its protein product is CASGEAGYGYTF.